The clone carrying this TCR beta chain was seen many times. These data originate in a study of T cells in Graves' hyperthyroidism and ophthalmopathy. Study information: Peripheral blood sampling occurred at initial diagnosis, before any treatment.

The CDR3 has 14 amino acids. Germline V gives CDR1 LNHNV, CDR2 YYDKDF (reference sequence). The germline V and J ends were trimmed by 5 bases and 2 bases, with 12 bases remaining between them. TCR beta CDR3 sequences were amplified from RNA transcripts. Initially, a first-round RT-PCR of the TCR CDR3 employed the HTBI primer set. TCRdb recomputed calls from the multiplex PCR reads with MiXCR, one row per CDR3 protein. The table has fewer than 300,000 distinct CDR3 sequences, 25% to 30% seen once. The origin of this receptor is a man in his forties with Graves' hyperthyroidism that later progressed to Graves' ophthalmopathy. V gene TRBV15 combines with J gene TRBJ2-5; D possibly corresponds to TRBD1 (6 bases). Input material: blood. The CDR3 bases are TGTGCCACCAGCTATACAGGGTTTCAAGAGACCCAGTACTTC. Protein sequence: CATSYTGFQETQYF.